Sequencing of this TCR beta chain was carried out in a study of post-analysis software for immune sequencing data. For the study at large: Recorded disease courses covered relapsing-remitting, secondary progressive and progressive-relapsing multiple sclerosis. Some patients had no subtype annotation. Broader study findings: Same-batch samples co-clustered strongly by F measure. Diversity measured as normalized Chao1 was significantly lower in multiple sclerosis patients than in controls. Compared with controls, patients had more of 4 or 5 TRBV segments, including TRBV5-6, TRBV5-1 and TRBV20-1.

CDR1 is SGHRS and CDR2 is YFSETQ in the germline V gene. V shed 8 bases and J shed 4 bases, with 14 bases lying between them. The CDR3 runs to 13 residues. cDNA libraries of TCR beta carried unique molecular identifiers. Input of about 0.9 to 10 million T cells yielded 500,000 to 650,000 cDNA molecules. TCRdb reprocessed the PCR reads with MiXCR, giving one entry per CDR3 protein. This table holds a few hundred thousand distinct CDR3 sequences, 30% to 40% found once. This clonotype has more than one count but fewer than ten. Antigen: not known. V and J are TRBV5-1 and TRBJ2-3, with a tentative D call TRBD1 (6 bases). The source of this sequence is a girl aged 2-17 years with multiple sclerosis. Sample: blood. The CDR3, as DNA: TGCGCCAGTGGGACAACCTTTCCAGATACGCAGTATTTT. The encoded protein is CASGTTFPDTQYF.